This T cell receptor (beta chain) was retrieved from a study of CD8+CD57+ T cells in acquired aplastic anemia. CDR3 length: 15 amino acids. Germline V gene lookup returns CDR1 SQVTM and CDR2 ANQGSEA. The V end was cut by 7 bases, the J end by 4 bases, with 23 bases between. Genomic DNA acted as the template from which TCR beta VDJ combination and CDR3 sequence profiling were carried out. TCRdb re-analysed the reads in MiXCR, keeping a single row per CDR3 protein. The sample shows tens of thousands of distinct CDR3 sequences, approximately 73% of them seen only once. This TCR was sampled from a human donor in good health, serving as a control. Sample: sorted CD4+, CD8+, or CD8+CD57+ T cells (not recorded which) from PBMCs. The chain uses TRBV29-1 and TRBJ2-7; weak D call: TRBD2 (5 bases). The CDR3 bases are TGCAGCGCTACTAGGGCCGGCACGTCCCCTTACGAGCAGTACTTC. It is translated as CSATRAGTSPYEQYF.